This T cell receptor beta chain is drawn from a study of response to subunit inactivated influenza vaccine. This clonotype was counted ten times or more. TCRdb redid the calling of the RT-PCR reads with MiXCR, one entry per CDR3 protein. This table holds about 570,000 distinct CDR3 sequences, about 10% found once. Per the germline V gene, CDR1 is SEHNR and CDR2 is FQNEAQ (reference sequence). The length of the CDR3 is 15 residues. V was cut by 4 bases and J by 1 base, with 11 bases left in between. The data also belong to a second study, concerning T cells expressing NK-cell markers. That publication notes: Synthesis of TCR beta cDNA relied on 5'RACE template switching carrying UMIs.

This receptor was obtained from a man over 45 who received an inactivated influenza vaccine. Sequencing was performed on PBMCs from blood, taken on the day of vaccination. V and J are TRBV7-9 and TRBJ2-4, with D perhaps TRBD1 (6 bases). Here the CDR3 reads CASSSFQGAKNIQYF. The CDR3 DNA reads as TGTGCCAGCAGCTCGTTCCAGGGGGCCAAAAACATTCAGTACTTC.